This TCR beta chain was captured in a study of blood T cell repertoires in COVID-19. Looking at the study overall: Both acute and convalescent COVID-19 samples were obtained from the United States, Italy and Spain. From T cells, B-cell-depleted T cells, or PBMCs came the material, which was cDNA or gDNA.

The authors' processing: For nucleated cells, counts were estimated from reference gene primer amplification. TCRdb's table, derived via immunoSEQ multiplex PCR, lists solely in-frame clones and lacks some. From that table come the V and J calls and clone size; the DNA was used to work out D and trimming. The sample consists of 28,000 or so clones, about 92% of them appearing once. The germline CDR1 and CDR2 sequences are SGDLS and YYNGEE. The ends lost 0 bases at V and 5 bases at J; junction bases unmatched: 7. This CDR3 is 15 amino acids long. The rearrangement uses TRBV9 and TRBJ2-5; 7 positions match TRBD2. Input material: peripheral blood. This TCR derives from a human donor in a cohort sampled during active COVID-19. The CDR3 is CASSVGDLGGETQYF. The CDR3 bases are TGTGCCAGCAGCGTAGGAGATCTGGGGGGGGAGACCCAGTACTTC. Full variable domain (missing parts from reference TRBV9 and TRBJ2-5): DSGVTQTPKHLITATGQRVTLRCSPRSGDLSVYWYQQSLDQGLQFLIQYYNGEERAKGNILERFSAQQFPDLHSELNLSSLELGDSALYFCASSVGDLGGETQYFGPGTRLLVL.